This is a list of T cell receptor beta chains from one sample in a study of blood T cell repertoires in COVID-19. Using immunoSEQ multiplex PCR, the repertoire was profiled, and TCRdb retains in-frame clones only, with some absent. The sample consists of 95,000 to 110,000 clones, approximately 90% of them appearing once. Sequencing was performed on peripheral blood. These receptors all come from a woman in her thirties with acute or convalescent COVID-19. The CDR3 runs from the conserved cysteine through the conserved F or W. Each record gives: D gene, clone size, V gene, J gene, CDR3 DNA, CDR3 protein. A D gene is named only where the DNA matches it firmly. Clone size, where shown, is once, few, many, or a class for clones that have expanded.

>-|-|TRBV7-2|TRBJ2-5
TGTGCCAGCAGCTTGGGACTTGAGAAAGAGACCCAGTACTTC
CASSLGLEKETQYF
>-|-|TRBV28|TRBJ1-2
TGTGCCAGCAGTTTCACAGTACAATATGGCTACACCTTC
CASSFTVQYGYTF
>-|-|TRBV28|TRBJ1-2
TGTGCCAGCAGTCCCCAAAGGGGGGGGTGGAGGGGCTACACCTTC
CASSPQRGGWRGYTF
>-|-|TRBV6-5|TRBJ1-2
TGTGCCAGCAGTTACACAGGGAGCTATGGCTACACCTTC
CASSYTGSYGYTF
>-|-|TRBV6-5|TRBJ1-1
TGTGCCAGCAGTTTCACAGGGTGGGACACTGAAGCTTTCTTT
CASSFTGWDTEAFF
>TRBD2|-|TRBV7-9|TRBJ2-1
TGTGCCAGCAGCTTAGCGGTCCTAGCGGGAGGGCCCTCCTACAATGAGCAGTTCTTC
CASSLAVLAGGPSYNEQFF
>-|-|TRBV13|TRBJ1-1
TGTGCCAGCAGCTTAGTGCGACAGAACACTGAAGCTTTCTTT
CASSLVRQNTEAFF
>-|once|TRBV6-5|TRBJ1-3
TGTGCCAGCAGTTACAAGGGGGCTGGAAACACCATATATTTT
CASSYKGAGNTIYF
>-|-|TRBV10-3|TRBJ1-2
TGTGCCATCAGTGAGTCCTCAGGGAACTATGGCTACACCTTC
CAISESSGNYGYTF
>TRBD1|-|TRBV5-4|TRBJ1-4
TGTGCCAGCAGCGCGGACAGGGAGTATGAAAAACTGTTTTTT
CASSADREYEKLFF
>-|-|TRBV28|TRBJ1-5
TGTGCCAGCAGTTTGGGCAGTAATCAGCCCCAGCATTTT
CASSLGSNQPQHF
>-|-|TRBV6-2/TRBV6-3|TRBJ2-7
TGTGCCAGCAGCTCCGGCGGGTACGAGCAGTACTTC
CASSSGGYEQYF
>-|once|TRBV7-2|TRBJ1-1
TGTGCCAGCAGCTTAACGGGGACTGAAGCTTTCTTT
CASSLTGTEAFF
>TRBD1|-|TRBV4-3|TRBJ1-6
TGCGCCAGCAGCCAAGGGTGGACAGGGGGCCGTGGTTCACCCCTCCACTTT
CASSQGWTGGRGSPLHF
>-|-|TRBV7-2|TRBJ1-2
TGTGCCAGCAGCTTAGTGGGCAGGGGCGGAGACGGCTACACCTTC
CASSLVGRGGDGYTF
>-|-|TRBV6-2/TRBV6-3|TRBJ2-3
TGTGCCAGCAGCGGCAGGTATGGGACAGATACGCAGTATTTT
CASSGRYGTDTQYF
>TRBD1|-|TRBV6-5|TRBJ1-5
TGTGCCAGCAGCCTTGGACAGGGCCGTCAGCCCCAGCATTTT
CASSLGQGRQPQHF
>-|-|TRBV5-6|TRBJ1-6
TGTGCCAGCAGCTCCGAGGGTTTAAGCTCCTATAATTCACCCCTCCACTTT
CASSSEGLSSYNSPLHF
>TRBD1|-|TRBV7-8|TRBJ1-4
TGTGCCAGCAGCTTAGGGTTGGCGGGACAGGGTAATGAAAAACTGTTTTTT
CASSLGLAGQGNEKLFF
>TRBD1|once|TRBV5-1|TRBJ2-3
TGCGCCAGCAGCTTGGTGGGACAGGGGTCAGATACGCAGTATTTT
CASSLVGQGSDTQYF
>-|-|TRBV28|TRBJ1-1
TGTGCCAGCAGTTTATCAGGAGGCCGGTCCACTGAAGCTTTCTTT
CASSLSGGRSTEAFF
>-|-|TRBV5-8|TRBJ1-5
TGTGCCAGCAGCTGGCACGACACTTTTAGCAATCAGCCCCAGCATTTT
CASSWHDTFSNQPQHF
>TRBD2|-|TRBV7-7|TRBJ2-5
TGTGCCAGCAGCCCGGCCGGGGGGGCACAAGAGACCCAGTACTTC
CASSPAGGAQETQYF
>TRBD1|-|TRBV6-5|TRBJ1-2
TGTGCCAGCAGTTACTCCAGGGGGTTTTCTTTTGGCTACACCTTC
CASSYSRGFSFGYTF
>TRBD2|-|TRBV5-4|TRBJ2-7
TGTGCCAGCAGCTTGGGTAGCGGGAGCTCCTACGAGCAGTACTTC
CASSLGSGSSYEQYF
>TRBD1|once|TRBV10-3|TRBJ1-2
TGTGCCATCACAATGGGACAGGGGGCTGGGTATGGCTACACCTTC
CAITMGQGAGYGYTF
>-|-|TRBV14|TRBJ2-2
TGTGCCAGCAGCCAAGATCTGTCGTGGAGCGGGTTAACCGGGGAGCTGTTTTTT
CASSQDLSWSGLTGELFF
>TRBD1|-|TRBV6-1|TRBJ2-7
TGTGCCAGCAGTGAAGCGGGACAGGGGGCCTCCTACGAGCAGTACTTC
CASSEAGQGASYEQYF
>TRBD1|-|TRBV6-6|TRBJ1-5
TGTGCCAGCAGTTACGACAGGGGCGGCGGCAATCAGCCCCAGCATTTT
CASSYDRGGGNQPQHF
>-|-|TRBV27|TRBJ1-1
TGTGCCAGCAGACCAAGCGGGGGGTTAGCTGAAGCTTTCTTT
CASRPSGGLAEAFF
>-|-|TRBV5-5|TRBJ1-3
TGTGCCAGCAGCTTGGTGCGGGCAAACACCATATATTTT
CASSLVRANTIYF
>TRBD2|-|TRBV11-1|TRBJ2-3
TGTGCCAGCAGCTTGTCCACTAGCGGGGGGGTGTATTTT
CASSLSTSGGVYF
>TRBD2|-|TRBV4-3|TRBJ2-7
TGCGCCAGCAGCCCCTCTAGCGGGAGGGCCGGGGAGCAGTACTTC
CASSPSSGRAGEQYF
>-|-|TRBV15|TRBJ2-1
TGTGCCACCAGCAGATACGGGCAGGGGGGCAATGAGCAGTTCTTC
CATSRYGQGGNEQFF
>-|-|TRBV28|TRBJ1-1
TGTGCCAGCAGCTCCGGACAGTGGCGGATCTCCCTCACTGAAGCTTTCTTT
CASSSGQWRISLTEAFF
>-|-|TRBV7-3|TRBJ1-6
TGTGCCAGCAGCTTAATAGGGGGGGGGTCACCCCTCCACTTT
CASSLIGGGSPLHF
>TRBD1|-|TRBV6-2/TRBV6-3|TRBJ1-2
TGTGCCAGCAGTTCGGACAGGAGCTCTAACTATGGCTACACCTTC
CASSSDRSSNYGYTF
>TRBD1|-|TRBV30|TRBJ1-2
TGTGCCTGGACCCCACAGGGGACATTGGGCTACACCTTC
CAWTPQGTLGYTF
>TRBD1|once|TRBV6-6|TRBJ1-6
TGTGCCAGCAAACAGGGGACGGCCTATAATTCACCCCTCCACTTT
CASKQGTAYNSPLHF
>TRBD1|-|TRBV4-3|TRBJ2-1
TGCGCCAGCAGCCGTACGGGACAGGGGCCCTACAATGAGCAGTTCTTC
CASSRTGQGPYNEQFF
>TRBD2|-|TRBV11-3|TRBJ2-7
TGTGCCAGCACCCAACTAGCGGGGGGCTCCTACGAGCAGTACTTC
CASTQLAGGSYEQYF
>-|-|TRBV28|TRBJ2-1
TGTGCCAGCACGTGGGGCACCTGGGGCAATGAGCAGTTCTTC
CASTWGTWGNEQFF
>-|-|TRBV20-1|TRBJ2-1
TGCAGTGCTACTAGCCCCGGTGAGCAGTTCTTC
CSATSPGEQFF
>-|-|TRBV7-9|TRBJ1-2
TGTGCCAGCAGCCCCGCTCCCAGGGGAATTCGGTCGGATGGCTACACCTTC
CASSPAPRGIRSDGYTF
>TRBD1|-|TRBV28|TRBJ1-6
TGTGCCAGCAGAGGGGACAGCCTAAGCTCCTATAATTCACCCCTCCACTTT
CASRGDSLSSYNSPLHF
>TRBD1|-|TRBV20-1|TRBJ2-7
TGCAGTGCCGGGACAGCCTACGAGCAGTACTTC
CSAGTAYEQYF
>TRBD1|-|TRBV6-5|TRBJ2-5
TGTGCCAGCAGTCAGGCAGGGGGTCGTTTATGGACCCAGTACTTC
CASSQAGGRLWTQYF
>TRBD2|once|TRBV2|TRBJ2-7
TGTGCCAGCACTATACATCCTAGCGGGAGCTACGAGCAGTACTTC
CASTIHPSGSYEQYF
>TRBD2|-|TRBV11-3|TRBJ2-3
TGTGCCAGCAGCCCCAGACTAGCGGGGTTAGATACGCAGTATTTT
CASSPRLAGLDTQYF
>-|-|TRBV5-4|TRBJ2-7
TGTGCCAGCAGCTTGTTGTCTTTTAGCTCCTACGAGCAGTACTTC
CASSLLSFSSYEQYF
>-|-|TRBV29-1|TRBJ1-1
TGCAGCGTAGACTTGACCGGCACTGAAGCTTTCTTT
CSVDLTGTEAFF
>TRBD2|-|TRBV10-3|TRBJ2-5
TGTGCCATCAGTTCGGGGGGGCTGCAAGAGACCCAGTACTTC
CAISSGGLQETQYF
>-|-|TRBV6-2/TRBV6-3|TRBJ1-1
TGTGCCAGCAGTTACCGGCAGGGGCAGAACACTGAAGCTTTCTTT
CASSYRQGQNTEAFF
>-|-|TRBV4-1|TRBJ1-6
TGCGCCAGCAGCCAAGATCTTGGAGGACCTCATTCACCCCTCCACTTT
CASSQDLGGPHSPLHF
>TRBD2|-|TRBV28|TRBJ2-7
TGTGCCAGCAGGGAACTAGCGGGCACCTACGAGCAGTACTTC
CASRELAGTYEQYF
>TRBD1|-|TRBV10-3|TRBJ2-3
TGTGCCATCAGTGGGACAGGGGGCACCACAGATACGCAGTATTTT
CAISGTGGTTDTQYF
>-|-|TRBV19|TRBJ1-1
TGTGCCAGTAGTATGGGGCAGACTGAAGCTTTCTTT
CASSMGQTEAFF
>-|-|TRBV4-3|TRBJ1-6
TGCGCCAGCAGCCAAGATCCGGCGGGGACCTTCCATAATTCACCCCTCCACTTT
CASSQDPAGTFHNSPLHF
>-|-|TRBV6-5|TRBJ2-3
TGTGCCAGCAGTTCAATTACAGATACGCAGTATTTT
CASSSITDTQYF